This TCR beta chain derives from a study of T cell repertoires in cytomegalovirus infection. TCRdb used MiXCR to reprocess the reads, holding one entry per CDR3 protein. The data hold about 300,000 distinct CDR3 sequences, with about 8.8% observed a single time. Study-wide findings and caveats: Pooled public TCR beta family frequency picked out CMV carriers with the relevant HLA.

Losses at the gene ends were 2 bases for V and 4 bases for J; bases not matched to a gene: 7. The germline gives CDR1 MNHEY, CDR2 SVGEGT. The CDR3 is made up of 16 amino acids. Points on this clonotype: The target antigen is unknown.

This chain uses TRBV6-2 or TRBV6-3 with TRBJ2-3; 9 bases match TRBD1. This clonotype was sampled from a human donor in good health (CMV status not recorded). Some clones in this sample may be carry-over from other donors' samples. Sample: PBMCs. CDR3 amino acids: CASSYRDRALADTQYF. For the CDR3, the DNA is TGTGCCAGCAGTTACAGGGACAGGGCCCTCGCAGATACGCAGTATTTT.